This TCR beta chain comes out of a study of cytomegalovirus exposure and HLA in healthy donors (dated by TCRdb to the late 2010s). Study-level background: In an earlier analysis of under 600 of the donors, 250 to 300 Gb of sequence data and some 100 million unique TCR beta sequences from roughly 190 million T cells were reported. Approximately 310 gigabases of sequencing data and around 85 million unique TCR sequences made up an early release that covered some 640 HLA-typed donors. Of the roughly 420 genotyped donors, 70% to 90% were placed in the genetic ancestry cluster associated with self-reported Caucasian donors. The study aimed to test whether signatures of past pathogen exposure could be identified by cataloging public T cell receptors. The T cell repertoires of 550 to 850 subjects were profiled by immunosequencing and related to cytomegalovirus serostatus. Besides the first cohort of approximately 670 subjects, a separate validation cohort made up of 120 or so different subjects was used. High-throughput TCR immunosequencing, statistical association of individual TCRs with disease status, and machine learning were combined to predict cytomegalovirus infection status. In a later analysis, previously published TCR beta repertoires from 600 to 850 donors were re-analyzed and high-resolution HLA genotyping was added so that TCR occurrence patterns could be studied. In the later analysis, no new phenotypic data were used to find candidate immune exposures; instead, reliance was placed on TCR beta sequences and their occurrence across donors. An earlier analysis of 450 to 750 of the donors used high-throughput TCR beta sequencing to judge whether each TCR beta V gene segment behaved as functional or pseudogenic. Donor age, sex, ethnicity and CMV serostatus were collected together with the repertoire data. Genome-wide SNP genotypes for about three fifths of the 666 donors were used in a later genetic analysis, which treated that subset as a discovery cohort. Every repertoire in the discovery cohort had been generated on one and the same sequencing platform. Class I and class II HLA loci were covered by the typing at four-digit resolution. Typing coverage varied by locus: about 620-640 donors for A, B, C, DRB1 and DQB1; roughly 510 for DQA1; about 590 for DPA1; fewer than 480 for DPB1. Roughly 5 DR-DQ haplotypes were treated as single units for association and clustering because of strong linkage in the cohort. Among about 400 genotyped donors of the cohort, an average of around 250,000 unique TCR beta nucleotide sequences was sequenced per donor, of which about 18% were non-productive.

V is pruned by 0 bases and J by 9 bases, leaving 10 bases of the junction without a gene match. CDR1 and CDR2 (MNHEY, SVGAGI) derive from the germline V gene. The CDR3, from cysteine to phenylalanine, totals 16 residues. CDR3 DNA only is kept here, 48 bases in frame from base 1. Libraries were prepared through the immunoSEQ multiplex PCR assay. For the multiplex PCR, a mixture combining 60 forward primers for TCR Vbeta segments and 13 reverse primers for TCR Jbeta segments was used. The CDR3 region of rearranged TCR beta genes was amplified from genomic DNA with a multiplex PCR assay. Amplified TCR beta libraries were sequenced as 87-base-pair reads on the Illumina HiSeq System. The original methods were these. Across the 600 to 700 repertoires, a later analysis counted approximately 75 million unique TCR beta chains, around 11 million of which were shared by at least two donors. A nearest-neighbor algorithm error-corrected the raw reads and collapsed the reads into unique sequences, merging closely related sequences to remove PCR and sequencing errors. Alignment of CDR3 sequences to IMGT reference sequences was used to assign V, D and J gene segments. For a sequence to be retained, a match of at least six nucleotides was required to both a V gene segment and a J gene segment. A rearrangement counted as productive if the CDR3 had no stop codons and remained in frame with V and J, and every other rearrangement counted as non-productive. Following IMGT convention, CDR3 was defined as the stretch from the second conserved V-encoded cysteine up to the conserved J-encoded phenylalanine. The earlier analysis of about 530 of the donors excluded any sequence lacking an unambiguous match to a single V gene segment. In an earlier analysis of some 590 of the donors, V segments were called functional above 56.7% productive rearrangements and were called segregating when the between-donor standard deviation exceeded 5%. To diagnose cytomegalovirus status from the catalog of TCR beta chain sequences, a statistical classification framework was built. A later analysis assigned V and J genes by comparing TCR nucleotide sequences with IMGT/GENE-DB human TR gene sequences. A later analysis assigned CDR3 sequences and most-parsimonious VDJ recombination scenarios with the TCRdist pipeline. In a later analysis, each TCR beta chain was defined by its CDR3 amino acid sequence together with its V-gene family, and reads without a unique V-gene family were excluded. As a way to deal with suspected cross-contamination and a sequencing artifact, a later analysis dropped more than 500 nucleotide sequences that were highly shared and had low generation probability. For each public chain, a later analysis derived a clonal expansion index from normalized ranks of inferred template counts within each repertoire. A later analysis computed generation probabilities with a VDJ recombination model fitted to out-of-frame rearrangements, and checked the results against IGoR. In a later analysis, TCR-TCR, TCR-HLA and TCR-CMV co-occurrence was scored with hypergeometric tests, and a repertoire-size bias correction was applied to TCR pairs. In a later analysis, false discovery rates were estimated by permuting HLA or CMV assignments 20 times. A later analysis grouped co-occurring TCRs with DBSCAN, adding TCRdist sequence similarity when clustering within HLA-allele-positive subsets. Repertoires with fewer than 30,000 or more than 120,000 public chains were left out of co-occurrence clustering, as were five repertoires with anomalous nucleotide sharing. Not all clones reach the TCRdb copy of this immuneACCESS table, which keeps in-frame sequences only. Checked studies attribute under half of the gap to unresolved V genes and leave the rest unexplained. V, J and clone size were drawn from that table, and D and trimming were deduced from the DNA. For this sample there are 150,000 to 200,000 clones; 70% to 75% appear just once. Approximately 4.4% of the sample is taken by the ten largest.

In total, roughly 670 healthy bone marrow donors made up the cohort. All cohort members were sampled while nominally healthy, although unrecorded immune exposures were likely present. The donor was CMV seropositive and belonged to the group of 250 to 300 seropositive cohort members. A peripheral blood sample was provided by each donor, and peripheral blood mononuclear cells were used for TCR beta sequencing. Genomic DNA was extracted from the blood cell samples with the Qiagen DNeasy Blood Extraction Kit. This clone has only a few counts. Its binding antigen is unknown. No much larger clone exists at a distance of one base, and base qualities are not known. What the work shows at the level of the full study, not this receptor alone: Linkage disequilibrium might explain the correlated functional status among segregating V segments, but an unknown experimental factor could not be ruled out. A total of fewer than 200 TCR beta chains were listed by the study as associated with cytomegalovirus. A later genetic analysis associated a missense DCLRE1C variant with V-gene and J-gene trimming of TCR beta chains, and an independent cohort replicated the association. In a later analysis, most CMV-associated TCR beta chains were found to appear HLA-restricted, with HLA associations seemingly driven largely by CMV exposure. Because some donors lacked HLA typing at each locus, the association tests relied only on the typed subset. According to a later analysis, TCR association rates differed among HLA loci, with DRB1 alleles showing the most associated TCRs and HLA-C alleles showing the fewest. Roughly uniform sequencing depth across donors was assumed in presence/absence analyses, although this assumption may not hold. The classifier was reported to diagnose cytomegalovirus status with high specificity and sensitivity in both the original cohort and the validation cohort. It was suggested by the authors that the approach could potentially be generalized to other disease states and immunological phenotypes. A later analysis reported that several top co-occurrence clusters appeared linked to parvovirus B19, influenza, CMV and Epstein-Barr virus. Most TCR sequences were observed very rarely across donors, whereas some public TCRs were present in many individuals. This cohort had only TCR beta chains sequenced, and the lack of alpha or paired-chain data limited which features could be detected. Compared with equally common non-associated chains, HLA-associated TCR beta chains in a later analysis were more clonally expanded and had lower generation probabilities. Because counts were too low, around 17 rarely observed V segments, including chromosome 9 orphons, were left out of the earlier analysis of roughly 600 of the donors. A further reported finding was that TCR beta sequences accurately predicted the HLA-A and HLA-B alleles for most subjects in the first cohort. A group of highly shared sequence variants was considered likely to be a technical artifact of the sequencing pipeline. In a later genetic analysis, fewer N-insertions in productive TCRs were reported among donors in an Asian-associated ancestry cluster than the roughly 700-donor mean. In a later analysis, some 17,000 TCR beta sequences were associated with specific HLA alleles at a false discovery rate of 0.05. Some IMGT-functional V segments, including TRBV6-2 and TRBV6-3, could not be told apart with the 87-base-pair reads, so those segments were excluded. In an earlier analysis of some 540 of the donors, most TCR beta V segments appeared in productive rearrangements about 87% or about 30% of the time, broadly matching IMGT annotations. Assigning TCR associations to individual alleles was difficult when HLA alleles, especially DR and DQ, strongly co-occurred. The only immune exposure information available for the cohort was CMV serostatus. A few of the identified cytomegalovirus-associated TCR beta chains were confirmed in vitro to be specific for cytomegalovirus antigens.

Sequenced material: PBMCs. This clonotype was sampled from a man aged 18 to 30 in good health and CMV-seropositive. The chain uses TRBV6-5 and TRBJ2-1; TRBD2 matches 8 bases in the middle. The DNA sequence is as follows: TGTGCCAGCAGTTACTCGAGCGGGAGTTTTGTAGGTGAGCAGTTCTTC. This gives the protein CASSYSSGSFVGEQFF.